The sequence of this T cell receptor (beta chain) was determined in a study of OX40 agonist ivuxolimab in advanced cancers. About the full investigation: Ivuxolimab was an agonistic, fully human IgG2 monoclonal antibody directed against OX40 (CD134), a costimulatory receptor. The paper reports the monotherapy dose-escalation portion (N = 52 patients) of the phase I ivuxolimab trial. Patients were allowed to have had prior anti-PD-1, anti-PD-L1 or anti-CTLA-4 therapy, and around two fifths of the dose-escalation patients had been treated with checkpoint inhibitors. Intravenous ivuxolimab was administered to patients every 2 weeks at six dose levels: 0.01, 0.1, 0.3, 1.5, 3 and 10 mg/kg. The purpose of peripheral TCRbeta sequencing was to test whether ivuxolimab changed TCR sequence diversity and led to clonal T-cell expansion. Partial responses were achieved by three dose-escalation patients, of whom one had hepatocellular carcinoma and two had cutaneous melanoma. Of the roughly 51 patients in dose escalation, about 19 had hepatocellular carcinoma, roughly 15 had melanoma, 9 had renal cell carcinoma and 9 had head and neck cancer. The dose-escalation cohort was 80% to 90% male with a mean age of 60 years, ranging from 23 to 79. What the study reported, not specific to this receptor: After ivuxolimab, CD8+ T cells had more expanded clones than CD4+ T cells on average. Low levels of normalized T-cell clonal expansion were also seen in some patients who did not respond. Which antigens the clonally expanded peripheral T cells were specific for was not determined. At doses of 0.1 to 3.0 mg/kg, clonal expansion of both CD4+ and CD8+ blood T cells was observed from baseline to week 6. Partial responders in the 0.1-3.0 mg/kg groups had among the lowest normalized peripheral clonal expansion, especially among CD8+ T cells.

As for this clone: Its binding antigen is unknown. No quality values exist for individual bases; no much larger clone is one base distant.

For sequencing of the TCRbeta CDR3 region, genomic DNA was extracted from the sorted cells. TCRbeta CDR3 regions were sequenced using the immunoSEQ Assay. The table was pulled from immuneACCESS by TCRdb, which kept in-frame rearrangements only. Such tables lose some clones; where checked, under half of the loss comes from unresolved V genes, and the rest has no known cause. This sample gives around 5,000 clones in total; roughly 64% of them show up just once. The ten largest clonotypes hold about 69% of the sample. Its CDR3 holds 15 amino acids, cysteine through phenylalanine. CDR3 DNA is the only sequence kept; it has 45 bases, read in frame from the first base. CDR1 and CDR2, looked up from the germline V gene (reference sequence), are MNHNY and SVGAGI. V is shortened by 1 base, J by 0 bases, and the region joining them spans 6 bases. The trial excluded patients who had a history of autoimmune disease or who were on systemic immunosuppression. In every dose cohort, peripheral blood was drawn for TCR sequencing at baseline, cycle 4 day 1, and cycle 7 day 1. Samples were obtained from an open-label, multicenter, first-in-human phase I dose-escalation trial of ivuxolimab. Adults with locally advanced or metastatic head and neck squamous cell, hepatocellular, melanoma or renal cell carcinoma were enrolled in the trial. Before TCR sequencing, CD4+ T cells and CD8+ T cells were sorted from peripheral blood as separate populations.

This chain joins TRBV6-6 to TRBJ1-4, with the D gene not confidently named. The sequencing used CD4+ or CD8+ T cells sorted from blood, collected in a trial of the OX40 agonist ivuxolimab. The clonotype comes from an adult with an advanced solid tumor such as melanoma, head and neck, liver or kidney cancer. The CDR3 sequence is CASSYFLATNEKLFF. The nucleotides read TGTGCCAGCAGTTACTTCCTCGCAACTAATGAAAAACTGTTTTTT.